This T cell receptor (beta chain) was sequenced during a study of shared clonotypes between healthy human individuals. As regards this clone: Its antigen is unknown. Other nucleotide sequences from this sample produce the same CDR3.

Findings of the study overall: Non-shared clonotypes had lower generation probabilities than those shared by all four donors. Naive CD4 clonotypes overlapped across a few donors at about 5.2%. Researchers sampled blood only, noting tissue repertoires likely differ.

Here immunoSEQ multiplex PCR was the method, and the copy in TCRdb shows in-frame clones only, minus some. Here the sample spans more than 2 million clones, almost 96% being singletons. CDR1 is MNHNS and CDR2 is SASEGT in the germline V gene. The CDR3 runs to 13 residues. Between the trimmed V and J ends, which lost 1 base and 3 bases, there was a span of 4 bases. The receptor was derived from a man aged 18 to 30 in good health. The sample taken for sequencing was naive CD4+ T cells sorted from blood. Subset noted: CD45RA+ positively selected. The chain carries TRBV6-1 and TRBJ1-3; D not resolved. CDR3 residues: CASSEVGGNTIYF. The CDR3 DNA reads TGTGCCAGCAGTGAAGTCGGTGGAAACACCATATATTTT.